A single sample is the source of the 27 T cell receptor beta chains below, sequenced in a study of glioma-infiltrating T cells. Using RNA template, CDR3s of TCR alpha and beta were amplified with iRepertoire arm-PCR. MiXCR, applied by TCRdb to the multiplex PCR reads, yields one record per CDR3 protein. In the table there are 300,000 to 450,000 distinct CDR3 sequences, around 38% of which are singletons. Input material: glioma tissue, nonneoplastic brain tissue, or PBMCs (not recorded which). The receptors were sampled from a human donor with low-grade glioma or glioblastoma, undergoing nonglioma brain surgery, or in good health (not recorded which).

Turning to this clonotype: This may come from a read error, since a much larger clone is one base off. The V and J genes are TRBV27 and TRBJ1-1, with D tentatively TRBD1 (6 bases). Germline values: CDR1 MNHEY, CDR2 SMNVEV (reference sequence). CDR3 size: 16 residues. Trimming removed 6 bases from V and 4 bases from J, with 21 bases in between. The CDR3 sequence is CASRTGKMTVSTEAFF. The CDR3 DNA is TGTGCCAGCAGGACAGGAAAGATGACAGTGAGCACTGAAGCTTTCTTT.

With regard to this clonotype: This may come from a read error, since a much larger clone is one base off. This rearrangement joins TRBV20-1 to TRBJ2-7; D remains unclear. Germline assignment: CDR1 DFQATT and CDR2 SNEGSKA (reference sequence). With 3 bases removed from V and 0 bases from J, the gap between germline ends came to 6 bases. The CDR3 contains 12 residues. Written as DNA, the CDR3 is TGCAGTGCTAGCGAGGTCTCCTACGAGCAGTACTTC. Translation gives CSASEVSYEQYF.

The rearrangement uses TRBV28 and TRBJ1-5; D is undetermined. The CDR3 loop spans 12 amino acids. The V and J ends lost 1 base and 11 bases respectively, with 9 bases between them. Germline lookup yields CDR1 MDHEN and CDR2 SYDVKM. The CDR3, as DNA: TGTGCCAGCAGTTTATTACTAAGAGCCCAGCATTTT. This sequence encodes CASSLLLRAQHF.

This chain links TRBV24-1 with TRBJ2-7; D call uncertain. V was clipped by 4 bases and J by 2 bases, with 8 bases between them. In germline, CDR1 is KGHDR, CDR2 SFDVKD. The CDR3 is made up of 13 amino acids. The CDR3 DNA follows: TGTGCCACCAGTGACCCCCAAACCTACGAGCAGTACTTC. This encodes CATSDPQTYEQYF.

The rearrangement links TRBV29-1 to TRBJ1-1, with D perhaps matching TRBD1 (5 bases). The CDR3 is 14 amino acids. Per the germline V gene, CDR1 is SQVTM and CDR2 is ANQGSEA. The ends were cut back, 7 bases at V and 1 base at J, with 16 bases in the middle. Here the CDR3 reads CSARSWGQNTEAFF. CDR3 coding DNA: TGCAGCGCCCGCTCGTGGGGCCAGAACACTGAAGCTTTCTTT.

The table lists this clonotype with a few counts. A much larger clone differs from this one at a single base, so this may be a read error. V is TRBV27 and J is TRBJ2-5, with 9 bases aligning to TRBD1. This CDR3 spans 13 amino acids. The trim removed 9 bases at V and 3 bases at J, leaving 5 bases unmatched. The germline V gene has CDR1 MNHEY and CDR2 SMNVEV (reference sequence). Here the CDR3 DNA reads TGTGCCAGAGAACGGGACAGGGAAGAGACCCAGTACTTC. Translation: CARERDREETQYF.

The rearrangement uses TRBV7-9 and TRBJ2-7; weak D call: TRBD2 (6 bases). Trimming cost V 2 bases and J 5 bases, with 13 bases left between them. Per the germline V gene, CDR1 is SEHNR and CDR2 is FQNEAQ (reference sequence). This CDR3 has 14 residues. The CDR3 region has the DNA TGTGCCAGCAGCTTATTCGGGGGTGAGAACGAGCAGTACTTC. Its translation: CASSLFGGENEQYF.

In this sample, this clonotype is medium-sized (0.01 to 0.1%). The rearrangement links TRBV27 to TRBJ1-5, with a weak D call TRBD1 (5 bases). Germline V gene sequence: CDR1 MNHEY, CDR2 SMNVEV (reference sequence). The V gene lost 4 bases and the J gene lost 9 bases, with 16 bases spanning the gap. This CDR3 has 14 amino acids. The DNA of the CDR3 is TGTGCCAGCAGTTCCCGGGAGGCCGGGGGGCCCCAGCATTTT. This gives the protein CASSSREAGGPQHF.

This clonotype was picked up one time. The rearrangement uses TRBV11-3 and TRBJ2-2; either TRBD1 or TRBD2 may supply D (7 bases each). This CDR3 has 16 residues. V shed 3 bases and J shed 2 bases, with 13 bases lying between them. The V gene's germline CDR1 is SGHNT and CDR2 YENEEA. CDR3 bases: TGTGCCAGCAGCTTGGGGGGGACAGCCAACACCGGGGAGCTGTTTTTT. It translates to CASSLGGTANTGELFF.

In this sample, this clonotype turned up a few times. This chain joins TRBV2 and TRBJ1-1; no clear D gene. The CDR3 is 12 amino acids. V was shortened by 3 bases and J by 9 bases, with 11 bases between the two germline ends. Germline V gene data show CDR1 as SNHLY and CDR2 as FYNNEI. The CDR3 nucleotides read TGTGCCAGCAGTGATATCTCCGTACAAGCTTTCTTT. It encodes CASSDISVQAFF. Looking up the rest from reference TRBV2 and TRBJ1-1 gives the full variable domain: EPEVTQTPSHQVTQMGQEVILRCVPISNHLYFYWYRQILGQKVEFLVSFYNNEISEKSEIFDDQFSVERPDGSNFTLKIRSTKLEDSAMYFCASSDISVQAFFGQGTRLTVV.

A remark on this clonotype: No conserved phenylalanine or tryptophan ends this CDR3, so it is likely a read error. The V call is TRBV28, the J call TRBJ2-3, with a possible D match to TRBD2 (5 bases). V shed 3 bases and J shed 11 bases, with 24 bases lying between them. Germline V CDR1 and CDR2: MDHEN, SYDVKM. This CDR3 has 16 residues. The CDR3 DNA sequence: TGTGCCAGCAGTTTTTGGGCATGGGAGCACTCCTACGAGCAGTATTCT. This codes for CASSFWAWEHSYEQYS.

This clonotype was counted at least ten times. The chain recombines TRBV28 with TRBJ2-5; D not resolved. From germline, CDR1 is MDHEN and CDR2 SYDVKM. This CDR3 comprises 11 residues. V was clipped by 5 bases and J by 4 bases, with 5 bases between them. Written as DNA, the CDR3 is TGTGCCAGCAGTCGTATAGAGACCCAGTACTTC. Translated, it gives CASSRIETQYF.

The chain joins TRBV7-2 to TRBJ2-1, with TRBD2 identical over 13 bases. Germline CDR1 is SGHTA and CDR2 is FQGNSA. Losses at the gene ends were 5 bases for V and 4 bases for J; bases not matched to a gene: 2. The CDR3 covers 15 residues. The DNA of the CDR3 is TGTGCCAGCAGCGCGGGACTAGCGGGATACAATGAGCAGTTCTTC. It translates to CASSAGLAGYNEQFF.

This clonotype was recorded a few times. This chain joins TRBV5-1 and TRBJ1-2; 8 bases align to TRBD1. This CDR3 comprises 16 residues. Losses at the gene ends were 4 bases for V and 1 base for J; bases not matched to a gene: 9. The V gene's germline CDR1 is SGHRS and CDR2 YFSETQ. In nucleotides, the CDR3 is TGCGCCAGCAGCCCCGGACAGGGCGCCTATAACTATGGCTACACCTTC. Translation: CASSPGQGAYNYGYTF.

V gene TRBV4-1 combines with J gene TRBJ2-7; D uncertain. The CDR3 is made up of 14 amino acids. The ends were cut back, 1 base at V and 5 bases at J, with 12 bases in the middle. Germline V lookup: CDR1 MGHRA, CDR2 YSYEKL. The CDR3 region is CASSQVHPEDEQYF. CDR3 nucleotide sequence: TGCGCCAGCAGCCAAGTCCACCCAGAAGACGAGCAGTACTTC.

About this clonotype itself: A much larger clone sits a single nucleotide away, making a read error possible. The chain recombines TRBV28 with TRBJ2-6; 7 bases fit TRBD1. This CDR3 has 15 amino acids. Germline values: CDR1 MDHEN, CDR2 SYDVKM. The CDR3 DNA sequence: TGTGCCGGCAGGGGGACCTACTCTGGGGCCAACGTCCTGACTTTC. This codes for CAGRGTYSGANVLTF. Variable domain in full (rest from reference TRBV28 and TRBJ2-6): DVKVTQSSRYLVKRTGEKVFLECVQDMDHENMFWYRQDPGLGLRLIYFSYDVKMKEKGDIPEGYSVSREKKERFSLILESASTNQTSMYLCAGRGTYSGANVLTFGAGSRLTVL.

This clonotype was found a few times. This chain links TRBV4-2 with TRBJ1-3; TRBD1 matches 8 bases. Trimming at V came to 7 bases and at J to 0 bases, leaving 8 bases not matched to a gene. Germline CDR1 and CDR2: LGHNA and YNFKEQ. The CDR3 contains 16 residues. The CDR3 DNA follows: TGTGCCAGCACCACTGGAGGACAGGGCTCTGGAAACACCATATATTTT. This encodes CASTTGGQGSGNTIYF.

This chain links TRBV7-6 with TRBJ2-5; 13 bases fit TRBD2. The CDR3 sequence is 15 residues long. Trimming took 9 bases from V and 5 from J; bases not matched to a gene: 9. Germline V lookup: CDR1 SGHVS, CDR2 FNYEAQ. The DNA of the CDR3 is TGTGCCAGGAGCCGAGGACTAGCGGGAGTCGAGACCCAGTACTTC. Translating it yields CARSRGLAGVETQYF.

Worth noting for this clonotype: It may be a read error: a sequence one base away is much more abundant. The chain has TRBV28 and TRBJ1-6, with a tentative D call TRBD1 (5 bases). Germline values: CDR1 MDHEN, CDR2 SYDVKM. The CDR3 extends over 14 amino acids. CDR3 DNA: TGTGCCAGCCGAAACGAGGGGAATAATTCACCCCCCCACTTT. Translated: CASRNEGNNSPPHF. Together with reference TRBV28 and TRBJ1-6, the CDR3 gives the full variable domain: DVKVTQSSRYLVKRTGEKVFLECVQDMDHENMFWYRQDPGLGLRLIYFSYDVKMKEKGDIPEGYSVSREKKERFSLILESASTNQTSMYLCASRNEGNNSPPHFGNGTRLTVT.

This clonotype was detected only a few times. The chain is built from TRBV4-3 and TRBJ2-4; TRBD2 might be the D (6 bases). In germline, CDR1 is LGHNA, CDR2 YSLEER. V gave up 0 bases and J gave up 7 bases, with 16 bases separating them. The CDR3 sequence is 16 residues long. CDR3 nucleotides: TGCGCCAGCAGCCAAGAGGTCGCTAGCGTTCAGAACATTCAGTACTTC. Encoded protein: CASSQEVASVQNIQYF.

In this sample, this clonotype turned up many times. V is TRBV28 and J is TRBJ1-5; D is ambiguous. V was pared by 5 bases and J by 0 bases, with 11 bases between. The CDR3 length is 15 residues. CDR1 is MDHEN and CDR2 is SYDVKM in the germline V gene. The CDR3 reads CASSPVLRSNQPQHF. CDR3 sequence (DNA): TGTGCCAGCAGTCCCGTCTTACGTAGCAATCAGCCCCAGCATTTT. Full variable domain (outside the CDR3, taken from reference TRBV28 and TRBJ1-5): DVKVTQSSRYLVKRTGEKVFLECVQDMDHENMFWYRQDPGLGLRLIYFSYDVKMKEKGDIPEGYSVSREKKERFSLILESASTNQTSMYLCASSPVLRSNQPQHFGDGTRLSIL.

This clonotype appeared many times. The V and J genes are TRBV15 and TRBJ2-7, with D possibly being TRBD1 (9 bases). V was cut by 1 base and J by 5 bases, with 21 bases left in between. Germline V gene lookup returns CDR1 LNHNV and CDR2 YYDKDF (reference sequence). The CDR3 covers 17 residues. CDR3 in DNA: TGTGCCACCAGCAGAGCCCGGGAGGGACAGGGTCGGGACGAGCAGTACTTC. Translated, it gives CATSRAREGQGRDEQYF.

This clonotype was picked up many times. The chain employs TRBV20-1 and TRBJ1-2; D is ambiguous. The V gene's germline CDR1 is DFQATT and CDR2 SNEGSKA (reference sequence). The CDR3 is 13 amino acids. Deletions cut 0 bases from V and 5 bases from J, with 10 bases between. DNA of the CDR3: TGCAGTGCTAGAGACCAAAGTGGGTATGGCTACACCTTC. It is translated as CSARDQSGYGYTF.

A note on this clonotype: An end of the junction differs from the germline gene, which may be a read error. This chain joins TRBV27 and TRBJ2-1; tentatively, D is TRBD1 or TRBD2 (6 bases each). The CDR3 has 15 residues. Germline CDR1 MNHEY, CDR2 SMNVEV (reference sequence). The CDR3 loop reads CASPKGVSGHNGQFF. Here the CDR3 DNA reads TGTGCCAGCCCTAAGGGGGTTAGCGGCCACAATGGGCAGTTCTTC.

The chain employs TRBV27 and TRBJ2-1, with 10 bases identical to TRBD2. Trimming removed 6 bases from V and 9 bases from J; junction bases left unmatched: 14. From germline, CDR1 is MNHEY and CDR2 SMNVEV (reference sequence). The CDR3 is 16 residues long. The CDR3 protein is CASSLLVAGGAFEQFF. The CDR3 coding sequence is TGTGCCAGCAGCTTACTAGTAGCGGGAGGAGCTTTTGAGCAGTTCTTC.

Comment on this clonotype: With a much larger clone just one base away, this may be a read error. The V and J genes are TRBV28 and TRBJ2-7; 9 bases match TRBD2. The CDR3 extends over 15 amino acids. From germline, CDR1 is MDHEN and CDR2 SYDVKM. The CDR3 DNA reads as TGTGCCAGCAGTTTGGAACTAGCGGGTGGCTACGGGCAGTACTTC. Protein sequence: CASSLELAGGYGQYF.

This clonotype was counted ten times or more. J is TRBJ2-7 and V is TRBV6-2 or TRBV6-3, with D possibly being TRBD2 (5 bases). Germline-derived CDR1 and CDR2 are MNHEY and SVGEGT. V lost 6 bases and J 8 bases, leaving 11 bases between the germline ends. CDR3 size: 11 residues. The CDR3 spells CASSPLGQQYF. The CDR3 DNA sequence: TGTGCCAGCAGCCCACTAGGGCAGCAGTACTTC.